Sequencing of this T cell receptor beta chain was carried out in a study of T-cell memory formation after mild COVID-19. TCRdb itself ran the 5' RACE reads through MiXCR, one entry per CDR3 protein. The sample consists of approximately 570,000 distinct CDR3 sequences, over 15% of them appearing once. V lost 2 bases and J lost 0, with 10 bases in between. Germline V gene lookup returns CDR1 KGHSH and CDR2 LQKENI. This CDR3 spans 16 amino acids. The chain has TRBV18 and TRBJ1-4; no clear D gene. The sequenced sample consisted of PBMCs or a T cell subset sorted from them (not recorded which). The TCR sequence derives from an adult woman who had mild COVID-19 (a few samples of this study predate the infection). Cell type and time point are not known. The CDR3 here is CASSPVAVSTNEKLFF. The CDR3 DNA sequence: TGTGCCAGCTCACCAGTGGCAGTTTCAACTAATGAAAAACTGTTTTTT.